Shown below are 4 T cell receptor beta chains from a single sample sequenced in a study of identical twins. TCRdb ran MiXCR on the 5' RACE reads and lists one entry per CDR3 protein. The repertoire has under 300,000 distinct CDR3 sequences, about 8.3% of them found once; the top ten carry 3% to 3.5%. This sample also appeared in a second study, on yellow fever vaccine responses in identical twins.

Material: CD8+ T cells sorted from blood. The receptors stem from a woman between 18 and 30 years old in good health.

The table lists this clonotype with a few counts. As DNA, the CDR3 is TGTGCCAGCAGCCCCGGGACTCTTGAAGCTTTCTTT. This codes for CASSPGTLEAFF. This chain connects TRBV6-2 or TRBV6-3 to TRBJ1-1; tentative D call: TRBD1 (5 bases). The V gene's germline CDR1 is MNHEY and CDR2 SVGEGT. Trimming took 6 bases from V and 7 from J, leaving 12 bases between them. The CDR3 loop spans 12 amino acids.

This clonotype was recorded at least ten times. CDR3 nucleotide sequence: TGCGCCAGCAGCCAAGTGGAGGGAGCGGTCACCGGGGAGCTGTTTTTT. The encoded protein is CASSQVEGAVTGELFF. J is TRBJ2-2 and V is TRBV4-1; D may be TRBD2 (6 bases). V was trimmed by 1 base and J by 4 bases, leaving 13 bases between them. Per the germline V gene, CDR1 is MGHRA and CDR2 is YSYEKL. The length of the CDR3 is 16 residues.

This clonotype appeared many times. The V and J genes are TRBV4-3 and TRBJ1-5; the match to TRBD1 covers 7 bases. CDR1 LGHNA and CDR2 YSLEER come from the germline V gene. The CDR3 runs 15 residues. V was clipped by 0 bases and J by 7 bases; unmatched bases: 6. The CDR3 sequence is CASSQDQGGRQPQHF. The CDR3 DNA follows: TGCGCCAGCAGCCAAGATCAAGGGGGCCGGCAGCCCCAGCATTTT.

V usage is TRBV5-1 and J usage is TRBJ2-1; D is uncertain. The CDR3 contains 12 residues. The V gene's germline CDR1 is SGHRS and CDR2 YFSETQ. V was pared by 2 bases and J by 4 bases, with 4 bases between. The DNA for the CDR3 is TGCGCCAGCAGCTTCACATACAATGAGCAGTTCTTC. The encoded protein is CASSFTYNEQFF.